This T cell receptor (beta chain) appears in the sequencing data of a study of blood T cells in healthy people across ages. Overall study findings and caveats: Per million T cells, TCR beta diversity dropped roughly linearly as age increased. There were more naive CD4+ cells and higher diversity in long-lived donors than in aged donors.

This clonotype occurred many times. Its antigen is not identified. Primers used in a second PCR of about 7 to 11 cycles were a sample-barcoded 5' primer and a J-beta primer mix. Through a template-switch adaptor with 12 random nucleotides, each cDNA molecule received a tag. From the 5' RACE reads, TCRdb called clonotypes with MiXCR, one entry per CDR3 protein. This table holds about 970,000 distinct CDR3 sequences, about 53% found once. Trimming took 6 bases from V and 1 from J, leaving 15 bases between them. In germline, CDR1 is SNHLY, CDR2 FYNNEI. CDR3 length equals 15 residues. The genes are TRBV2 and TRBJ2-5; TRBD1 is a possible D gene (6 bases). Sequenced sample: blood. This clonotype was obtained from a woman in her sixties or seventies in good health. Here the CDR3 DNA reads TGTGCCAGCAGGGACCCTGGACAGATCCAAGAGACCCAGTACTTC. It encodes CASRDPGQIQETQYF.